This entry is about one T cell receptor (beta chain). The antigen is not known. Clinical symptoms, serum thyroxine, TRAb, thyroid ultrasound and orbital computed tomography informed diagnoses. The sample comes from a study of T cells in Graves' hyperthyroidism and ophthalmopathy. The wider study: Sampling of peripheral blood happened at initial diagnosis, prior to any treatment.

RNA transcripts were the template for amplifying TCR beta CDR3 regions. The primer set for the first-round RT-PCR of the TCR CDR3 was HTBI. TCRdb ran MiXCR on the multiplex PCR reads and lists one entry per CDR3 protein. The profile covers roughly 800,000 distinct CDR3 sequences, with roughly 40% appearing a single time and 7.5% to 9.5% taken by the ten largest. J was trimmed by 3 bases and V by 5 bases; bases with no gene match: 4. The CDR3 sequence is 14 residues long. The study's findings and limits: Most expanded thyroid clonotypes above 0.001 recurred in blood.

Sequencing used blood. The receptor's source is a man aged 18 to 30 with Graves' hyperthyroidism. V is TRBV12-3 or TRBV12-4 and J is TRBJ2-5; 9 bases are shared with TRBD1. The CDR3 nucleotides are TGTGCCAGCAGTGAGGACAGGGGCGAAGAGACCCAGTACTTC. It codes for CASSEDRGEETQYF.